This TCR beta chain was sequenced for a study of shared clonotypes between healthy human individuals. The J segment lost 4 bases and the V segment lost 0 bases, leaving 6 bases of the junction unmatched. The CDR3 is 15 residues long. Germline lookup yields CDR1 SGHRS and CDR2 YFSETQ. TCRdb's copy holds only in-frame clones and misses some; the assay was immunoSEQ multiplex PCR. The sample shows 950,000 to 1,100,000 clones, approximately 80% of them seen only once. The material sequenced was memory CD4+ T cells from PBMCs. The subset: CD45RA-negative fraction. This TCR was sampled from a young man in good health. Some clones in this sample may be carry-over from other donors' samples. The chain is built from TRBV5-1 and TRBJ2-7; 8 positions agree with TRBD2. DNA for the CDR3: TGCGCCAGCAGCTTGGGAGGACTAGCTTTTTACGAGCAGTACTTC. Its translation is CASSLGGLAFYEQYF. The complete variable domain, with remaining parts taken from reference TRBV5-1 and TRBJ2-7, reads KAGVTQTPRYLIKTRGQQVTLSCSPISGHRSVSWYQQTPGQGLQFLFEYFSETQRNKGNFPGRFSGRQFSNSRSEMNVSTLELGDSALYLCASSLGGLAFYEQYFGPGTRLTVT.